The 2 T cell receptor beta chains below all came from one sample that was sequenced in a study of cytomegalovirus exposure and HLA in healthy donors. Use of 60 Vbeta and 13 Jbeta primers characterized the PCR. Sequenced by immunoSEQ multiplex PCR; TCRdb stores in-frame clones only, minus some. The sample records 150,000 to 200,000 clones, roughly 80% being singletons. The sample was PBMCs. All receptors derive from a young man in good health and CMV-seropositive.

This clone was picked up a small number of times. This chain links TRBV11-2 with TRBJ2-2; TRBD2 agrees at 10 bases. The CDR3 is made up of 17 amino acids. Looked up from germline, CDR1 is SGHAT and CDR2 is FQNNGV. With V trimmed by 3 bases and J by 4 bases, 8 bases remained unmatched. For the CDR3, the DNA is TGTGCCAGCAGCTTTGAAGGGCTAGCGGGAGCCACCGGGGAGCTGTTTTTT. Protein sequence: CASSFEGLAGATGELFF.

DNA for the CDR3: TGTGCCCACAGGGGGACAGCAACTAATGAAAAACTGTTTTTT. Encoded protein: CAHRGTATNEKLFF. The V gene is TRBV28, the J gene TRBJ1-4; 8 nucleotides agree with TRBD1. From germline, CDR1 is MDHEN and CDR2 SYDVKM. Unmatched junction bases numbered 5, after V lost 11 bases and J lost 0 bases. CDR3 size: 14 residues.